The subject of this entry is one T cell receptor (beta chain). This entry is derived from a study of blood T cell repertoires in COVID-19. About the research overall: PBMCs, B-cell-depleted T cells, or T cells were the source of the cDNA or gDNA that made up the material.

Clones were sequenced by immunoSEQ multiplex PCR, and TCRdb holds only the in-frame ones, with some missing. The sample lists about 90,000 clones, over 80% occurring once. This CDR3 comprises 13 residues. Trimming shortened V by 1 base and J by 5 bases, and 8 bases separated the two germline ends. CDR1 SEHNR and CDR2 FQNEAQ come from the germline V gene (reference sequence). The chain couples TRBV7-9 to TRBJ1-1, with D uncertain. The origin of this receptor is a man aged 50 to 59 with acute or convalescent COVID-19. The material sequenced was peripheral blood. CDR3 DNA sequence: TGTGCCAGCAGCTTAGTCACCAGTACTGAAGCTTTCTTT. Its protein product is CASSLVTSTEAFF.